This is a list of T cell receptor beta chains from one sample in a study of identical twins. In TCRdb, the 5' RACE reads were re-called with MiXCR into one record per CDR3 protein. The sample holds 350,000 to 450,000 distinct CDR3 sequences, under 20% seen once. The sample comprised naive T cells sorted from blood. Receptor source: a man between 50 and 59 years old in good health. CDR3s leave out the opening cysteine and the closing phenylalanine or tryptophan. Each record gives: J gene, V gene, CDR3 length, CDR3 protein.

J gene: TRBJ2-1
V gene: TRBV6-2/TRBV6-3
CDR3 length: 17
CDR3 protein: ASNGLTGSSGISYNEQF

J gene: TRBJ2-5
V gene: TRBV5-1
CDR3 length: 12
CDR3 protein: ASNPGGAEETQY

J gene: TRBJ2-1
V gene: TRBV9
CDR3 length: 12
CDR3 protein: ASSGHLSYNEQF

J gene: TRBJ2-5
V gene: TRBV15
CDR3 length: 12
CDR3 protein: ATSGAGVRETQY

J gene: TRBJ1-6
V gene: TRBV4-2
CDR3 length: 14
CDR3 protein: ASSQDRGTGGSPLH

J gene: TRBJ2-5
V gene: TRBV5-1
CDR3 length: 12
CDR3 protein: ASSLVEAQETQY

J gene: TRBJ1-1
V gene: TRBV5-1
CDR3 length: 9
CDR3 protein: ASSLAGIAF

J gene: TRBJ2-3
V gene: TRBV29-1
CDR3 length: 10
CDR3 protein: SVEEGPDTQY

J gene: TRBJ2-7
V gene: TRBV7-9
CDR3 length: 13
CDR3 protein: ASSWRLAGVYEQY

J gene: TRBJ1-2
V gene: TRBV6-1
CDR3 length: 11
CDR3 protein: ASRPSGTGVDT

J gene: TRBJ2-5
V gene: TRBV5-1
CDR3 length: 15
CDR3 protein: ASSRTPGGRVTETQY

J gene: TRBJ2-5
V gene: TRBV14
CDR3 length: 11
CDR3 protein: ASSPTSVETQY

J gene: TRBJ2-1
V gene: TRBV28
CDR3 length: 11
CDR3 protein: ASRPTGGREQF

J gene: TRBJ2-3
V gene: TRBV19
CDR3 length: 14
CDR3 protein: ASSLSGTISTDTQY

J gene: TRBJ2-3
V gene: TRBV20-1
CDR3 length: 13
CDR3 protein: SASRLAGNIDTQY

J gene: TRBJ2-3
V gene: TRBV20-1
CDR3 length: 12
CDR3 protein: SARISGSTDTQY

J gene: TRBJ2-2
V gene: TRBV25-1
CDR3 length: 13
CDR3 protein: ASSEGDRGPGELF

J gene: TRBJ1-5
V gene: TRBV12-3/TRBV12-4
CDR3 length: 9
CDR3 protein: ASREDGPQH

J gene: TRBJ2-7
V gene: TRBV28
CDR3 length: 11
CDR3 protein: ASSLRPFYEQY

J gene: TRBJ1-2
V gene: TRBV7-9
CDR3 length: 10
CDR3 protein: ASSLRGGRYT

J gene: TRBJ1-4
V gene: TRBV7-8
CDR3 length: 19
CDR3 protein: ASSLPPGQGPSYATNEKLF

J gene: TRBJ2-3
V gene: TRBV7-2
CDR3 length: 13
CDR3 protein: ASSLASGGPDTQY

J gene: TRBJ1-4
V gene: TRBV10-3
CDR3 length: 12
CDR3 protein: TISDALDSEKLF

J gene: TRBJ1-1
V gene: TRBV20-1
CDR3 length: 14
CDR3 protein: SAREGTGLGNTEAF

J gene: TRBJ2-1
V gene: TRBV29-1
CDR3 length: 13
CDR3 protein: SVEVGLDTYNEQF

J gene: TRBJ1-4
V gene: TRBV27
CDR3 length: 14
CDR3 protein: ASSRIPVATNEKLF

J gene: TRBJ2-1
V gene: TRBV5-1
CDR3 length: 14
CDR3 protein: ASSLETGRLYNEQF

J gene: TRBJ1-2
V gene: TRBV29-1
CDR3 length: 11
CDR3 protein: SVAQGTNYGYT

J gene: TRBJ2-1
V gene: TRBV20-1
CDR3 length: 9
CDR3 protein: SAPEYNEQF

J gene: TRBJ1-1
V gene: TRBV4-2
CDR3 length: 13
CDR3 protein: ASSQDRRVLTEAF

J gene: TRBJ2-1
V gene: TRBV5-1
CDR3 length: 14
CDR3 protein: ASSLGGQPSYNEQF

J gene: TRBJ2-2
V gene: TRBV21-1
CDR3 length: 13
CDR3 protein: ASSSRDRGPRELF

J gene: TRBJ2-2
V gene: TRBV7-8
CDR3 length: 11
CDR3 protein: ASSLGIAGELF

J gene: TRBJ2-3
V gene: TRBV20-1
CDR3 length: 13
CDR3 protein: SARDLISSTDTQY

J gene: TRBJ2-7
V gene: TRBV29-1
CDR3 length: 11
CDR3 protein: SVGDRGNYEQY

J gene: TRBJ2-2
V gene: TRBV12-3/TRBV12-4
CDR3 length: 12
CDR3 protein: ASSLKANTGELF

J gene: TRBJ1-2
V gene: TRBV5-8
CDR3 length: 12
CDR3 protein: ASSFGVLNYGYT

J gene: TRBJ2-1
V gene: TRBV29-1
CDR3 length: 11
CDR3 protein: SVEELMGHEQF

J gene: TRBJ2-7
V gene: TRBV12-3/TRBV12-4
CDR3 length: 12
CDR3 protein: ASSFGGAYYEQY

J gene: TRBJ2-1
V gene: TRBV11-1
CDR3 length: 16
CDR3 protein: ASRQTDNRDRAFNEQF

J gene: TRBJ2-1
V gene: TRBV27
CDR3 length: 14
CDR3 protein: ASSFDGPSPYNEQF

J gene: TRBJ2-1
V gene: TRBV7-2
CDR3 length: 13
CDR3 protein: ASSLWREGYNEQF